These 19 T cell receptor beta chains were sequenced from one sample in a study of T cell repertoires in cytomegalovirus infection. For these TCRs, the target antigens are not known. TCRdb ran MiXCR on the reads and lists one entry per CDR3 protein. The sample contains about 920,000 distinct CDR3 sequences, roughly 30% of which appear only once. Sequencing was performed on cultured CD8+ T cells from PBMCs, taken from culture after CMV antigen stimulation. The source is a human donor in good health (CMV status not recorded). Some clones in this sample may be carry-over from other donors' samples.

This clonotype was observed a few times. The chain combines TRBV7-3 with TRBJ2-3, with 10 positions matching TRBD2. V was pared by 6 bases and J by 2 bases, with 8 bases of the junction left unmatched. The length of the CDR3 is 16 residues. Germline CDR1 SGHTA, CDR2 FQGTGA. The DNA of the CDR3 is TGTGCCAGCAGTCCGTTTAGCGGGGGGACCACAGATACGCAGTATTTT. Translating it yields CASSPFSGGTTDTQYF.

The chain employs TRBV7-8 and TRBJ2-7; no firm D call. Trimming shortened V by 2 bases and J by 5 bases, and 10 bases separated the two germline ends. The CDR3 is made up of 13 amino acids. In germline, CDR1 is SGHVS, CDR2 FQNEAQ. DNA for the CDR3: TGTGCCAGCAGCTTATGGGGTATCAACGAGCAGTACGTC. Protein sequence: CASSLWGINEQYV.

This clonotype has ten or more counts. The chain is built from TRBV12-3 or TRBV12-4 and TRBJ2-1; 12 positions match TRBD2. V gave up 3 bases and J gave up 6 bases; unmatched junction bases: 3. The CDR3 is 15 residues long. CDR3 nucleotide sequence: TGTGCCAGCAGTTTTCTAGCGGGGGGGCCCAATGAGCAGTTCTTC. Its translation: CASSFLAGGPNEQFF.

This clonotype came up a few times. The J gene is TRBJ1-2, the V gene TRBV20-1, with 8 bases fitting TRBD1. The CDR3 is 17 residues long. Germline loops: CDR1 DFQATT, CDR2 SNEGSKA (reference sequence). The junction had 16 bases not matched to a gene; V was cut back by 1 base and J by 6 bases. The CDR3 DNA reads TGCAGTGCTAGAGGGCTTCAGAGGACAGGGAGATTGGATGGCTACACCTTC. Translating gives CSARGLQRTGRLDGYTF.

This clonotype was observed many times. CDR3 DNA sequence: TGTGCCAGCAGCTTAGAATGGGCTCCGAGCTACAATGAGCAGTTCTTC. Translated, it gives CASSLEWAPSYNEQFF. The chain has TRBV7-2 and TRBJ2-1; D unclear. Trimming pared 1 base from V and 3 bases from J, leaving 13 bases between. Germline V gene sequence: CDR1 SGHTA, CDR2 FQGNSA. The CDR3 is 16 amino acids.

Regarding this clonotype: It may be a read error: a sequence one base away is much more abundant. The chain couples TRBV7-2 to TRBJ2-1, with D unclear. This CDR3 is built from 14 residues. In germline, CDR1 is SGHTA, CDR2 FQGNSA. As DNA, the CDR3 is TGTGCCGGCAGCTTAGCCTCCACGAACAATGAGCAGTTCTTC. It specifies CAGSLASTNNEQFF.

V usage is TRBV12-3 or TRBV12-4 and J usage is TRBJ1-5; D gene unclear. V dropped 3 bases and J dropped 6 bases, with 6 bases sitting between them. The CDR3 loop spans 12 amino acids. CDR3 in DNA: TGTGCCAGCAGTTTGGTCGCTCAGCCCCAGCATTTT. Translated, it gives CASSLVAQPQHF.

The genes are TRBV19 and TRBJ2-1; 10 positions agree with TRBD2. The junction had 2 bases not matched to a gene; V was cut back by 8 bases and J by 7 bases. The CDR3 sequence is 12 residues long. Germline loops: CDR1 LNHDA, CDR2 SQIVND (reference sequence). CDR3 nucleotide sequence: TGTGCCAGTCGAGCGGGGGGGAATGAGCAGTTCTTC. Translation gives CASRAGGNEQFF. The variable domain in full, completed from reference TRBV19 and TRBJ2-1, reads DGGITQSPKYLFRKEGQNVTLSCEQNLNHDAMYWYRQDPGQGLRLIYYSQIVNDFQKGDIAEGYSVSREKKESFPLTVTSAQKNPTAFYLCASRAGGNEQFFGPGTRLTVL.

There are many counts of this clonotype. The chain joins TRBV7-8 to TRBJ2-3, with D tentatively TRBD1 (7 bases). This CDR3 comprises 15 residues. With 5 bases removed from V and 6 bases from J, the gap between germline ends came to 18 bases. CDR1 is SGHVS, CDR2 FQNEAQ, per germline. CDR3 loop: CASSIRQGGWDTQYF. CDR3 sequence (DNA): TGTGCCAGCAGCATAAGACAGGGAGGATGGGATACGCAGTATTTT. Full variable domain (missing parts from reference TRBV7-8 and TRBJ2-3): GAGVSQSPRYKVAKRGQDVALRCDPISGHVSLFWYQQALGQGPEFLTYFQNEAQLDKSGLPSDRFFAERPEGSVSTLKIQRTQQEDSAVYLCASSIRQGGWDTQYFGPGTRLTVL.

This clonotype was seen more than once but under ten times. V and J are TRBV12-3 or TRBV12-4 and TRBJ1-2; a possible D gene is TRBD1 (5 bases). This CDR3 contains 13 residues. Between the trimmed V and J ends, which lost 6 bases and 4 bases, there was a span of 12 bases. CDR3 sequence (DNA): TGTGCCAGCAGCCCCCGGGGGACCTATGGCTACACCTTC. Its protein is CASSPRGTYGYTF.

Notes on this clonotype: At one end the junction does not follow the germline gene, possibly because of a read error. CDR3 amino acids: CASSPGNIEAFF. The CDR3 DNA is TGTGCCAGCAGTCCAGGTAACATTGAAGCTTTCTTT. The chain is built from TRBV7-9 and TRBJ1-1, with D unclear. CDR3 length: 12 amino acids. Germline CDR1 reads SEHNR; CDR2 reads FQNEAQ (reference sequence).

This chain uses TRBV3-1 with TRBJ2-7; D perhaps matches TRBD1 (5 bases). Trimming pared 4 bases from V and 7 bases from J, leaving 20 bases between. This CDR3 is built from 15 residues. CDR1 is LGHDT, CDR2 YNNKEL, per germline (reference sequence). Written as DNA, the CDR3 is TGTGCCAGCAGCCCTCTACCGACAGCCATGGGGGAGCAGTACGTC. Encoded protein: CASSPLPTAMGEQYV.

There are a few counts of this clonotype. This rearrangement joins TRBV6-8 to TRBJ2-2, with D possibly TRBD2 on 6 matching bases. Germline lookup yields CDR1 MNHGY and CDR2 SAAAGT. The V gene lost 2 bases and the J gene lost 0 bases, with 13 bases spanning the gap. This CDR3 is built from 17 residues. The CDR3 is CASSYGGGGANTGELFF. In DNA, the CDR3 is TGTGCCAGCAGTTACGGGGGAGGCGGGGCGAACACCGGGGAGCTGTTTTTT.

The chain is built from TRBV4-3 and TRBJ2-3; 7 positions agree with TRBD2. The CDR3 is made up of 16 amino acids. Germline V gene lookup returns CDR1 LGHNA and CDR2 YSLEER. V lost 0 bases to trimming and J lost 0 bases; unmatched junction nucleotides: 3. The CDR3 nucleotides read TGCGCCAGCAGCCAAGATCGTAGCGGGAGCACAGATACGCAGTATTTT. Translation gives CASSQDRSGSTDTQYF.

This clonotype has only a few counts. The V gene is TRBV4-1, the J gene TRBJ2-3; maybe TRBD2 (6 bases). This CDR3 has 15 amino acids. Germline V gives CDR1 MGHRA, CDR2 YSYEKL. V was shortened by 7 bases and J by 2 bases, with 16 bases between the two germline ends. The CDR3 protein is CASTPWRGTTDTQYF. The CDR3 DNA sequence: TGCGCCAGCACTCCATGGCGGGGAACCACAGATACGCAGTATTTT.

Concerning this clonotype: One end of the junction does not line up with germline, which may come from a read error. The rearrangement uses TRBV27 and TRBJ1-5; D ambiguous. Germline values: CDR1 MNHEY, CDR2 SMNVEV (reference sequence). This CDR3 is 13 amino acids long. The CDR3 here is CASGFGDTQPQHF. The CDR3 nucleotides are TGTGCCAGCGGTTTCGGAGACACTCAGCCCCAGCATTTT.

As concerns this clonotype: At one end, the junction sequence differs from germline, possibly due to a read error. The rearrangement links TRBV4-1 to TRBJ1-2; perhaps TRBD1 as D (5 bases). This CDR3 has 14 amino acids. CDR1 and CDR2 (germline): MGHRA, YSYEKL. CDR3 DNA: TGCGCCAGCAGCCAAGCCGACAGTAACTATGACTACACCTTC. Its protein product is CASSQADSNYDYTF.

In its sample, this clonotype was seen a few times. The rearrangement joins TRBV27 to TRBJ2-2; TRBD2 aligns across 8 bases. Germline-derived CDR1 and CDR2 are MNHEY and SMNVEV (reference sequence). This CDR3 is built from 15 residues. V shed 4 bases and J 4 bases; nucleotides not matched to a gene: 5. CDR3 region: CASSYRGGRTGELFF. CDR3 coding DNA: TGTGCCAGCAGTTATCGGGGGGGCCGCACCGGGGAGCTGTTTTTT.

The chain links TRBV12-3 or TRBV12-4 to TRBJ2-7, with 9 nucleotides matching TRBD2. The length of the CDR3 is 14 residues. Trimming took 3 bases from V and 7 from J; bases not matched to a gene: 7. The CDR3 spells CASSLSSGDEEQYF. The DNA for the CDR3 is TGTGCCAGCAGTTTGTCTAGCGGGGACGAGGAGCAGTACTTC.